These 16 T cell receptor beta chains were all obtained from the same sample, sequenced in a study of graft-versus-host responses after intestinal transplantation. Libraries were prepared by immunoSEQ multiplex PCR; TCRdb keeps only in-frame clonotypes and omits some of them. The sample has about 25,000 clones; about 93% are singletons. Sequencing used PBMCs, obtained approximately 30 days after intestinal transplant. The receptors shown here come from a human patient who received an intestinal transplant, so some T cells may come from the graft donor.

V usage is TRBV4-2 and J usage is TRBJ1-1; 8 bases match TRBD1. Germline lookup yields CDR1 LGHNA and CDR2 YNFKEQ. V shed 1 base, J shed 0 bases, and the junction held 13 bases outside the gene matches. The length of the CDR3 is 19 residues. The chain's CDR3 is CASSQASGTGLIMNTEAFF. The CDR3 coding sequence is TGTGCCAGCAGCCAAGCCTCCGGGACAGGCCTTATTATGAACACTGAAGCTTTCTTT.

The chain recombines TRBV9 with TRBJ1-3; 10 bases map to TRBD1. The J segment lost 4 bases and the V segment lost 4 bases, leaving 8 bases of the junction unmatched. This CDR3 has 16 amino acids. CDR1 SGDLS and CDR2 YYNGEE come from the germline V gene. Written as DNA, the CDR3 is TGTGCCAGCAGCACTTTGACAGGGGGCAACGGAAACACCATATATTTT. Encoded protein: CASSTLTGGNGNTIYF.

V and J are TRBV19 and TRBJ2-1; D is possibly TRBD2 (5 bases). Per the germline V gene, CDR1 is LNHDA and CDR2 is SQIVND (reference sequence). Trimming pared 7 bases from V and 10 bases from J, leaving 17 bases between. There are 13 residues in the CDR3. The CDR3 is CASTPDSWREQFF. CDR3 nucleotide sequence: TGTGCCAGTACCCCGGACTCCTGGCGAGAGCAGTTCTTC.

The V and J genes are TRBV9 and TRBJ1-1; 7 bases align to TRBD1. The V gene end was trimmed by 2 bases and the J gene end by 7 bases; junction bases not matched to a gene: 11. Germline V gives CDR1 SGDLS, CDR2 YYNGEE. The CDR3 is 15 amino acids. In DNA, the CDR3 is TGTGCCAGCAGCGTCCGACCAGGACAGGACCGTGAAGCTTTCTTT. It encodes CASSVRPGQDREAFF.

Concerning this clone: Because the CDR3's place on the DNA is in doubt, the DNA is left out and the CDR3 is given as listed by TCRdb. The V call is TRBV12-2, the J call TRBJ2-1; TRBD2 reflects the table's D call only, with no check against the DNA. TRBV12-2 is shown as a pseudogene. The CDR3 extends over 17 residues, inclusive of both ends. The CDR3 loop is CASREYWASGIRDEQFF.

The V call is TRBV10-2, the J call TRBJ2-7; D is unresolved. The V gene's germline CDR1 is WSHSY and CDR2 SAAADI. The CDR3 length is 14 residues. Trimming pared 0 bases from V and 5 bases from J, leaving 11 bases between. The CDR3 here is CASSESGIRNEQYF. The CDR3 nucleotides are TGCGCCAGCAGTGAGTCGGGGATTCGAAACGAGCAGTACTTC.

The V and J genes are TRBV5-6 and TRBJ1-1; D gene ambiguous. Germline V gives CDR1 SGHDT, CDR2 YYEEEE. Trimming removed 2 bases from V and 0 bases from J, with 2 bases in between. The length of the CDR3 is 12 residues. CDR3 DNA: TGTGCCAGCAGCTTTCTGAACACTGAAGCTTTCTTT. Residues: CASSFLNTEAFF.

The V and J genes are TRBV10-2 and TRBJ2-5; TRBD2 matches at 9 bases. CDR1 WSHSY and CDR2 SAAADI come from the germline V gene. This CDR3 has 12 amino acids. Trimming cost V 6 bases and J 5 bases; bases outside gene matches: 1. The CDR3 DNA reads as TGCGCCAGCAGACTAGCGGGTGAGACCCAGTACTTC. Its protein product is CASRLAGETQYF.

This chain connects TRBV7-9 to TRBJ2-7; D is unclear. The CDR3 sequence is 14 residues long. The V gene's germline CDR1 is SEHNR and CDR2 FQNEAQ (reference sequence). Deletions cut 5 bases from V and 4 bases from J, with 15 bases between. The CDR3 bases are TGTGCCAGCAGCATCCCCGAGTCCCCATACGAGCAGTACTTC. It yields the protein CASSIPESPYEQYF.

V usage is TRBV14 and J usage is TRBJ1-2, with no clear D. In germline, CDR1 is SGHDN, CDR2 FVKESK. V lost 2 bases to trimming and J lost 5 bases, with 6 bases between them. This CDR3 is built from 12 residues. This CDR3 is CASSQTEYGYTF. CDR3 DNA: TGTGCCAGCAGCCAAACTGAGTATGGCTACACCTTC. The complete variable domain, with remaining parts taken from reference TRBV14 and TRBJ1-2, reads EAGVTQFPSHSVIEKGQTVTLRCDPISGHDNLYWYRRVMGKEIKFLLHFVKESKQDESGMPNNRFLAERTGGTYSTLKVQPAELEDSGVYFCASSQTEYGYTFGSGTRLTVV.

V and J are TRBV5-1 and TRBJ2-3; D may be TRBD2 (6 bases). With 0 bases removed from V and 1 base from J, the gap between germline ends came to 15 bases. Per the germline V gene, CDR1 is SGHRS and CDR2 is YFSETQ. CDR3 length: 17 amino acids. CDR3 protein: CASSLARPGDGTDTQYF. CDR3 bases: TGCGCCAGCAGCTTGGCGCGGCCGGGGGATGGCACAGATACGCAGTATTTT.

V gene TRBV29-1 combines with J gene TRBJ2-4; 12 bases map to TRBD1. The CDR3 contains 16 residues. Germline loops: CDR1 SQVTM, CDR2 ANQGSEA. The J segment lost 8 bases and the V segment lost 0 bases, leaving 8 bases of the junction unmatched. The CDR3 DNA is TGCAGCGTTGAAGATCGGGGGACAGGGGGCCGAGACATTCAGTACTTC. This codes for CSVEDRGTGGRDIQYF.

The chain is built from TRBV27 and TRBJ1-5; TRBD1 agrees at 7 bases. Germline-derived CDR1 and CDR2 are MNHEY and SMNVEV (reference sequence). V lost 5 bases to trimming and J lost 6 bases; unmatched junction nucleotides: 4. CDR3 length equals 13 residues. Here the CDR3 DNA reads TGTGCCAGCAGTCAAAACAGGGGTCAGCCCCAGCATTTT. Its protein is CASSQNRGQPQHF.

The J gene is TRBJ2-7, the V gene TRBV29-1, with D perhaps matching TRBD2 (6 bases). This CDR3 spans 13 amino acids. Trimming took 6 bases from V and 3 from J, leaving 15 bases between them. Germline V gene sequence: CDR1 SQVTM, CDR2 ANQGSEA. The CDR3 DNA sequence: TGCAGCGTAGAACTGGGGGGTTTCTACGAGCAGTACTTC. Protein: CSVELGGFYEQYF.

DNA of the CDR3: TGTGCCAGCAGCGAGGGACTAGCGGGAACGCAGTCGTATTTT. It is translated as CASSEGLAGTQSYF. The V call is TRBV5-6, the J call TRBJ2-3, with TRBD2 matching over 13 bases. The CDR3 runs 14 residues. Per germline, CDR1 SGHDT and CDR2 YYEEEE. Losses at the gene ends were 4 bases for V and 14 bases for J; bases not matched to a gene: 10.

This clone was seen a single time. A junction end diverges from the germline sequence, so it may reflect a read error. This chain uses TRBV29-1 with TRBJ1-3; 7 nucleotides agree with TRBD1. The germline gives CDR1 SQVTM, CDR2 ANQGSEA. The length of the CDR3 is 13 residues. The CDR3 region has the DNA TGCAGCGCACAGGGGCACTCTGGAAGCACCATATATTTT. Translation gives CSAQGHSGSTIYF.